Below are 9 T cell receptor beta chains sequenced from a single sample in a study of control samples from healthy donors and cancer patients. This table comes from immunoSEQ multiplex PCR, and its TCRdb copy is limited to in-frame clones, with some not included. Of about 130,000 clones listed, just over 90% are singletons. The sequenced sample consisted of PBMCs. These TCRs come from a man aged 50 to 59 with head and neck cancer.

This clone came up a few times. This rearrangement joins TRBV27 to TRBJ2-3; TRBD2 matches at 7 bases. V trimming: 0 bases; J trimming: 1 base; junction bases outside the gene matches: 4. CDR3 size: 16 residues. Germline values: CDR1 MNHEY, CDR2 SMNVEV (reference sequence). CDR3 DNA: TGTGCCAGCAGTTTATCTTATGGGGGGGGCACAGATACGCAGTATTTT. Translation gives CASSLSYGGGTDTQYF.

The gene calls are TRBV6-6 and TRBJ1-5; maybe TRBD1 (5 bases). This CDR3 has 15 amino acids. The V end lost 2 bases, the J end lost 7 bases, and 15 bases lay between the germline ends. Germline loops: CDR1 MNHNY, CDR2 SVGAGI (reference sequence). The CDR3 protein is CASSYDGGPGQPQHF. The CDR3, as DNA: TGTGCCAGCAGTTACGATGGGGGACCCGGCCAGCCCCAGCATTTT.

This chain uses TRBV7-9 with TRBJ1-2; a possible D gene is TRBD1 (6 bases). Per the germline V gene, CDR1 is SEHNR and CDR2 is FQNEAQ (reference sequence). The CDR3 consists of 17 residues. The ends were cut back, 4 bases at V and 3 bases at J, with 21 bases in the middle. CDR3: CASSSLPGQYPDYGYTF. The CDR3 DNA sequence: TGTGCCAGCAGCTCCCTACCGGGACAATATCCGGACTATGGCTACACCTTC.

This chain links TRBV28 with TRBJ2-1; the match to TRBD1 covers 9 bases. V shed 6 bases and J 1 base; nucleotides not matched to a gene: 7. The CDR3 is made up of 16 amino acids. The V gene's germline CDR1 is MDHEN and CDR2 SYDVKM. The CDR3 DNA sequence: TGTGCCAGCAGCCCGACCGGGACAGGGTCCTACAATGAGCAGTTCTTC. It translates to CASSPTGTGSYNEQFF.

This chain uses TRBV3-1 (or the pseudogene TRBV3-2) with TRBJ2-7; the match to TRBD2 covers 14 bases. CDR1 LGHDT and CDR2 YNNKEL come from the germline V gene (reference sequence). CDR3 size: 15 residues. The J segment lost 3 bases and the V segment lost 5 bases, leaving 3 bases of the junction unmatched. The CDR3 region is CASSEGLAGDYEQYF. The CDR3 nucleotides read TGTGCCAGCAGCGAGGGACTAGCGGGGGACTACGAGCAGTACTTC.

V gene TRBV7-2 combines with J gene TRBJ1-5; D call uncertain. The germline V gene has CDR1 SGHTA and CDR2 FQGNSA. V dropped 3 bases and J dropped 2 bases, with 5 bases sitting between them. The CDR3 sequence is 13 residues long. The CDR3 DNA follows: TGTGCCAGCAGCTTTATACGCAATCAGCCCCAGCATTTT. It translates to CASSFIRNQPQHF.

The CDR3 bases are TGTGCCAGCAGAGAAGGACAGGGGGCCTTTTATGGCTACACCTTC. This codes for CASREGQGAFYGYTF. The gene calls are TRBV28 and TRBJ1-2; 11 positions agree with TRBD1. The V segment lost 6 bases and the J segment 5 bases; nucleotides outside the gene matches: 8. The CDR3 loop spans 15 amino acids. The germline CDR1 and CDR2 sequences are MDHEN and SYDVKM.

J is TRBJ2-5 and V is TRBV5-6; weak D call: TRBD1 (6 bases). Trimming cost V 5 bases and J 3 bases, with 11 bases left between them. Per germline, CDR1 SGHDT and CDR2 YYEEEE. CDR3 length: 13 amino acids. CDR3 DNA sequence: TGTGCCAGCAGGGGGGCCGGGAAAGAGACCCAGTACTTC. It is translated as CASRGAGKETQYF.

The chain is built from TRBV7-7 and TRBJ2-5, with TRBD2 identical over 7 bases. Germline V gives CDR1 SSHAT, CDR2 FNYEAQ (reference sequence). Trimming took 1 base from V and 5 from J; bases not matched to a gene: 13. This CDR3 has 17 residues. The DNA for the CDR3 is TGTGCCAGCAGCTTAGGTCTCTCTAGCGGAGGGAAGGAGACCCAGTACTTC. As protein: CASSLGLSSGGKETQYF.